The 6 T cell receptor beta chains in this list originate from one sample, sequenced in a study of cytomegalovirus exposure and HLA in healthy donors (dated by TCRdb to between 2016 and 2019). Library generation was performed with the immunoSEQ multiplex PCR assay. For the multiplex PCR, a mixture combining 60 forward primers for TCR Vbeta segments and 13 reverse primers for TCR Jbeta segments was used. The immuneACCESS repertoire file appears here via TCRdb, limited to in-frame rearrangements. These files lack a portion of the clones; in checked studies, under half of the deficit traces to unresolved V genes, and the cause of the others is not known. This sample holds around 99,000 clones; around 73% were observed only once. More than 3% of the sample goes to the ten largest clones. Sequenced input: PBMCs. The source of these receptors is a man aged 40-49 years in good health and CMV-seronegative.

The chain uses TRBV30 and TRBJ1-6; a weak D match, TRBD1 (6 bases). CDR1 and CDR2 (germline): GTSNPN, SVGIG (reference sequence). Trimming removed 1 base from V and 8 bases from J, with 15 bases in between. The CDR3 runs 15 residues. CDR3 DNA sequence: TGTGCCTGGAGTGGCTCCGGGGGGCCGCATTCACCCCTCCACTTT. Amino acids: CAWSGSGGPHSPLHF.

This chain connects TRBV2 to TRBJ1-4; 7 nucleotides match TRBD1. Trimming cost V 3 bases and J 4 bases; bases outside gene matches: 5. CDR1 and CDR2 (germline): SNHLY, FYNNEI. This CDR3 comprises 15 residues. The CDR3 nucleotides are TGTGCCAGCAGTGATTCCCGGGACAGTAATGAAAAACTGTTTTTT. It translates to CASSDSRDSNEKLFF.

The CDR3 sequence is CASRPRGSYEQYF. Written as DNA, the CDR3 is TGTGCCAGCCGACCGAGAGGCTCCTACGAGCAGTACTTC. This chain joins TRBV6-5 and TRBJ2-7; D gene ambiguous. Germline-derived CDR1 and CDR2 are MNHEY and SVGAGI. The length of the CDR3 is 13 residues. V gave up 8 bases and J gave up 0 bases, with 11 bases separating them.

The V call is TRBV5-6, the J call TRBJ2-3, with D perhaps TRBD2 (5 bases). The CDR3 loop spans 15 amino acids. Looked up from germline, CDR1 is SGHDT and CDR2 is YYEEEE. V was pared by 0 bases and J by 4 bases, with 12 bases between. The CDR3 DNA reads as TGTGCCAGCAGCTTGGGAGGGTTCGGCTCAGATACGCAGTATTTT. It encodes CASSLGGFGSDTQYF.

J is TRBJ1-1 and V is TRBV18; 9 bases fit TRBD1. Losses at the gene ends were 3 bases for V and 4 bases for J; bases not matched to a gene: 3. Germline CDR1 and CDR2: KGHSH and LQKENI. The CDR3 is 14 amino acids. The CDR3 loop reads CASSPTGQGTEAFF. The CDR3 DNA follows: TGTGCCAGCTCACCCACGGGACAGGGCACTGAAGCTTTCTTT.

The CDR3 region has the DNA TGTGCCAGCAGCCGACAGAATCGGGCAACGAACACCGGGGAGCTGTTTTTT. Translated: CASSRQNRATNTGELFF. This chain connects TRBV11-2 to TRBJ2-2; TRBD1 is a possible D gene (5 bases). CDR1 and CDR2 (germline): SGHAT, FQNNGV. This CDR3 comprises 17 residues. V lost 5 bases and J lost 0, with 16 bases in between.